The 2 T cell receptor beta chains below come from one sample, sequenced in a study of radiation and T cells in renal cell carcinoma (dated by TCRdb to the early 2020s). The method was the immunoSEQ multiplex PCR assay. Entries here come from immuneACCESS through TCRdb and include only in-frame sequences with V and J called. Some clones fail to appear in such tables; in the studies checked, an unresolved V gene covers under half of the shortfall, and the cause of the remainder is unknown. Here the sample has roughly 120,000 clones; approximately 75% occur a single time. The ten top clones hold under 2.5% of the sample. Reading the label with the study, this specimen's time point is: blood 2 weeks post-SBRT. Read against the paper, the sample's treatment or condition label means: 15 Gy SBRT to primary tumor, nephrectomy 4 weeks later. The specimen was blood, collected from a patient whose treatment included radiotherapy and nephrectomy. The receptors shown here come from a woman aged 55 to 70 with renal cell carcinoma.

Notes on this clone: The junction does not match germline at one end; this may be a read error. V and J are TRBV7-3 and TRBJ2-1; unclear D gene. The CDR3 length is 13 residues. The germline CDR1 and CDR2 sequences are SGHTA and FQGTGA. This chain's CDR3 is CASSVTLYNEQFF. The CDR3 nucleotides are TGTGCCAGCAGCGTAACACTCTACAATGAGCAGTTCTTC.

This sequence joins TRBV6-1 and TRBJ1-2; D not certain. CDR3 size: 12 residues. V was pared by 1 base and J by 5 bases, with 5 bases between. Germline V lookup: CDR1 MNHNS, CDR2 SASEGT. CDR3 residues: CASSEGRYGYTF. CDR3 in DNA: TGTGCCAGCAGTGAAGGACGGTATGGCTACACCTTC.